Below, 10 T cell receptor beta chains from the same sample are listed, as sequenced in a study of cytomegalovirus exposure and HLA in healthy donors. Clones were read by immunoSEQ multiplex PCR, and TCRdb kept only the in-frame ones, dropping some. Of 150,000 to 200,000 clones detected, roughly 83% appear once; the ten largest clones hold approximately 1.5%. Specimen: PBMCs. These receptors were taken from a woman younger than 30 in good health and CMV-seronegative.

V is TRBV2 and J is TRBJ1-3; D unresolved. Germline lookup yields CDR1 SNHLY and CDR2 FYNNEI. Trimming left V 2 bases short and J 2 bases short, with 13 bases between. This CDR3 is built from 16 residues. DNA for the CDR3: TGTGCCAGCAGTGAAATCCGAGGGAGGGCTGGAAACACCATATATTTT. This sequence encodes CASSEIRGRAGNTIYF.

The chain carries TRBV19 and TRBJ1-1; 9 bases map to TRBD1. Germline V gene data show CDR1 as LNHDA and CDR2 as SQIVND (reference sequence). The CDR3 runs to 14 residues. The V gene end was trimmed by 5 bases and the J gene end by 0 bases; junction bases not matched to a gene: 1. As DNA, the CDR3 is TGTGCCAGTAGTGGACAGGGGATGAACACTGAAGCTTTCTTT. It codes for CASSGQGMNTEAFF.

This chain links TRBV5-4 with TRBJ2-1, with D unresolved. CDR3 size: 15 residues. V was cut by 2 bases and J by 0 bases, with 9 bases left in between. Germline lookup yields CDR1 SGHNT and CDR2 YYREEE (reference sequence). CDR3 DNA sequence: TGTGCCAGCAGCTTTGGGTCGGGCTCCTACAATGAGCAGTTCTTC. It codes for CASSFGSGSYNEQFF.

A note on this clone: A read error may account for a junction end that differs from germline. The chain joins TRBV5-4 to TRBJ2-5; D is uncertain. The CDR3 has 15 amino acids. Germline lookup yields CDR1 SGHNT and CDR2 YYREEE (reference sequence). Here the CDR3 DNA reads TGTGCCAGCAGCTTGGGCCAACAGATACAAGGGACCCAGTACTTC. Its protein is CASSLGQQIQGTQYF.

In its sample, this clone was seen once. V is TRBV10-2 and J is TRBJ2-7; TRBD2 agrees at 12 bases. Germline V gene sequence: CDR1 WSHSY, CDR2 SAAADI. V trimming: 4 bases; J trimming: 7 bases; junction bases outside the gene matches: 5. The CDR3 length is 14 residues. The CDR3 bases are TGCGCCAGCAGTGCCGGACTAGCGGGACGGGAGCAGTACTTC. Translated, it gives CASSAGLAGREQYF.

V is TRBV30 and J is TRBJ2-5, with 9 positions matching TRBD1. The germline gives CDR1 GTSNPN, CDR2 SVGIG (reference sequence). V lost 0 bases, J lost 3 bases, and 14 bases stayed unmatched. This CDR3 is 18 amino acids long. The CDR3, as DNA: TGTGCCTGGAGTGTACCCAAATACCTTGACAGGGGGAAAGAGACCCAGTACTTC. Amino acid sequence: CAWSVPKYLDRGKETQYF.

This chain joins TRBV6-1 and TRBJ2-2, with 7 bases that match TRBD1. J gave up 8 bases and V 1 base, and 7 bases lay outside the gene matches. The CDR3 extends over 15 amino acids. Germline V lookup: CDR1 MNHNS, CDR2 SASEGT. CDR3 residues: CASSEVRTGRGELFF. The CDR3 bases are TGTGCCAGCAGTGAAGTGCGGACAGGTCGAGGGGAGCTGTTTTTT.

In regard to this clone: Other DNA sequences in this specimen translate into the identical CDR3. The gene calls are TRBV4-1 and TRBJ1-1, with TRBD1 matching 7 bases. The CDR3 has 13 amino acids. Germline V gives CDR1 MGHRA, CDR2 YSYEKL. The V gene end was trimmed by 4 bases and the J gene end by 1 base; junction bases not matched to a gene: 0. CDR3 coding DNA: TGCGCCAGCAGCCCAGGGGGGAACACTGAAGCTTTCTTT. It codes for CASSPGGNTEAFF.

The gene calls are TRBV15 and TRBJ1-1; D possibly corresponds to TRBD1 (5 bases). Trimming took 4 bases from V and 4 from J, leaving 10 bases between them. CDR1 is LNHNV, CDR2 YYDKDF, per germline (reference sequence). This CDR3 has 13 residues. The CDR3, as DNA: TGTGCCACCAGCATCAGGGCTGGCACTGAAGCTTTCTTT. This gives the protein CATSIRAGTEAFF.

The chain employs TRBV27 and TRBJ1-1; 10 nucleotides line up with TRBD1. Looked up from germline, CDR1 is MNHEY and CDR2 is SMNVEV (reference sequence). The V and J ends lost 3 bases and 1 base, in that order; junction bases with no gene match: 2. The CDR3 has 15 residues. The CDR3 spells CASSLGTGANTEAFF. CDR3 nucleotide sequence: TGTGCCAGCAGTTTGGGGACAGGGGCGAACACTGAAGCTTTCTTT.